This entry describes one TCR beta chain. In Seattle, patients joined the study during active infection and were tracked longitudinally. Germline V gene lookup returns CDR1 LGHNA and CDR2 YSLEER. Trimming shortened V by 0 bases and J by 6 bases, and 11 bases separated the two germline ends. The CDR3 has 15 amino acids. Profiling relied on immunoSEQ multiplex PCR, and the TCRdb table lists in-frame clones only, not all of them. In the table there are approximately 160,000 clones, around 86% of which are singletons. The source of the sample is a study of blood T cell repertoires in COVID-19. Material: peripheral blood. The chain employs TRBV4-3 and TRBJ2-2; unclear D gene. This sequence was found in a man between 60 and 75 years old with COVID-19, enrolled during active disease. CDR3 protein: CASSQDPPIPGELFF. CDR3 sequence (DNA): TGCGCCAGCAGCCAAGACCCCCCCATCCCCGGGGAGCTGTTTTTT.